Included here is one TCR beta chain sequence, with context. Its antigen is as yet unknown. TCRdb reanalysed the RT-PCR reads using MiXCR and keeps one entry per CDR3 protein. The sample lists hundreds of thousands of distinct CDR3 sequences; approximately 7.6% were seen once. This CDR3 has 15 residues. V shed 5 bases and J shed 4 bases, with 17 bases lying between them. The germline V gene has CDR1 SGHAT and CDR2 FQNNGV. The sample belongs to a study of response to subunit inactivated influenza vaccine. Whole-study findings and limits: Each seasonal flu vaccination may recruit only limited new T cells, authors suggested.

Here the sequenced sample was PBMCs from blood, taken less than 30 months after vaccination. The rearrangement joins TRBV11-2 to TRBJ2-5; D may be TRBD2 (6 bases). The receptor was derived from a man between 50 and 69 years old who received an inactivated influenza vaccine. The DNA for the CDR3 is TGTGCCAGCAGCCCGTCGGAGGGGCCGGGAGAGACCCAGTACTTC. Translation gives CASSPSEGPGETQYF.